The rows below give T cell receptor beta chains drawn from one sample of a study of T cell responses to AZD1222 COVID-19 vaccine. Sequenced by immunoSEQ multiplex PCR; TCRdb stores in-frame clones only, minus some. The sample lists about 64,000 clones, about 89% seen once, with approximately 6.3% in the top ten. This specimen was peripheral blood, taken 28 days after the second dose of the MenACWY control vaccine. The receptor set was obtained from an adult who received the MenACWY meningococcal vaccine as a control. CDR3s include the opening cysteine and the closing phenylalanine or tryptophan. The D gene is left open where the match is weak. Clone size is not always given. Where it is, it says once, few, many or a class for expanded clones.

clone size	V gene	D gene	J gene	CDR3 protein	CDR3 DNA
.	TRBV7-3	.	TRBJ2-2	CASSGGATGELFF	TGTGCCAGCAGCGGTGGGGCCACCGGGGAGCTGTTTTTT
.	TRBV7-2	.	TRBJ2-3	CASSIVHRTDTQYF	TGTGCCAGCAGCATAGTCCACCGCACAGATACGCAGTATTTT
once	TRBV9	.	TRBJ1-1	CASSVASGLAEAFF	TGTGCCAGCAGCGTAGCTTCAGGGCTCGCTGAAGCTTTCTTT
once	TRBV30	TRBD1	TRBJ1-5	CAWSGQGNQPQHF	TGTGCCTGGAGCGGACAGGGAAATCAGCCCCAGCATTTT
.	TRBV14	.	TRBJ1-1	CASSQVTVNTEAFF	TGTGCCAGCAGCCAAGTTACGGTGAACACTGAAGCTTTCTTT
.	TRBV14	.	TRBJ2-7	CASSGNYEQYF	TGTGCCAGCAGCGGGAACTACGAGCAGTACTTC
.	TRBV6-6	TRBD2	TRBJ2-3	CASSLTISGSMLFPQYF	TGTGCCAGCAGTCTTACAATTAGCGGGAGTATGCTTTTCCCGCAGTATTTT
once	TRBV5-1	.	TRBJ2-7	CASSSDRISYEQYF	TGCGCCAGCAGCTCAGACAGGATCTCCTACGAGCAGTACTTC
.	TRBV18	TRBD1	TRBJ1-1	CASSPPDRRAEAFF	TGTGCCAGCTCACCTCCGGACAGGAGGGCCGAAGCTTTCTTT
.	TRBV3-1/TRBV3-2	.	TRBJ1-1	CASRGSTTEAFF	TGTGCCAGCAGGGGGAGCACTACTGAAGCTTTCTTT
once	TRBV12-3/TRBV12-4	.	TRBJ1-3	CASRDLSGNTIYF	TGTGCCAGCAGAGACCTCTCTGGAAACACCATATATTTT
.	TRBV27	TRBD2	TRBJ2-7	CASSPADFLREDEQYF	TGTGCCAGCAGTCCCGCCGACTTTCTGCGGGAGGACGAGCAGTACTTC
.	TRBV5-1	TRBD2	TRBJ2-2	CASSLVSGLAATGELFF	TGCGCCAGCAGCTTGGTGTCGGGACTAGCGGCCACCGGGGAGCTGTTTTTT
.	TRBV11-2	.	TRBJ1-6	CASQPSSYNSPLHF	TGTGCCAGCCAACCAAGCTCCTATAATTCACCCCTCCACTTT
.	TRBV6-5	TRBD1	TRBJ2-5	CASSYAGQGGQETQYF	TGTGCCAGCAGTTACGCAGGACAGGGTGGCCAAGAGACCCAGTACTTC
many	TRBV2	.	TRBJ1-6	CASSVDSPLHF	TGTGCCAGCAGTGTGGATTCACCCCTCCACTTT
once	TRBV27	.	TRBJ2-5	CASSLYLQETQYF	TGTGCCAGCAGTTTATATCTCCAAGAGACCCAGTACTTC
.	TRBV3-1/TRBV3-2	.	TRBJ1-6	CASSQQNSPLHF	TGTGCCAGCAGCCAACAGAATTCACCCCTCCACTTT
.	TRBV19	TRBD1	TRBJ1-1	CATGTGNTEAFF	TGTGCCACCGGGACAGGGAACACTGAAGCTTTCTTT
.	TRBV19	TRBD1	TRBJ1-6	CASRMDRRENSPLHF	TGTGCCAGTAGGATGGACAGGCGGGAAAATTCACCCCTCCACTTT
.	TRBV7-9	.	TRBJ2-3	CASSLGQQGADTQYF	TGTGCCAGCAGCTTAGGCCAGCAAGGAGCAGATACGCAGTATTTT
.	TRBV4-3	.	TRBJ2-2	CASSQERAGGRTGELFF	TGCGCCAGCAGCCAAGAGCGCGCTGGGGGGAGAACCGGGGAGCTGTTTTTT
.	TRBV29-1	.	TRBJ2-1	CSVEGVNNNEQFF	TGCAGCGTTGAAGGCGTGAACAACAATGAGCAGTTCTTC
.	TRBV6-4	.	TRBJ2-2	CASSDSASGELFF	TGTGCCAGCAGTGACTCGGCTTCCGGGGAGCTGTTTTTT
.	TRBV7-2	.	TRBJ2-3	CASSASRASDTQYF	TGTGCCAGCAGCGCCTCTAGAGCATCCGATACGCAGTATTTT
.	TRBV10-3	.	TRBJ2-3	CATQGHSGGTDTQYF	TGTGCCACTCAGGGTCACTCGGGTGGCACAGATACGCAGTATTTT
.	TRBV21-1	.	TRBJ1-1	CASSKNRLKNTEAFF	TGTGCCAGCAGCAAAAATCGGCTGAAAAACACTGAAGCTTTCTTT
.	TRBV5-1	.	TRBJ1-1	CASSLTTPQGNAEAFF	TGCGCCAGCAGCTTGACCACACCTCAAGGGAATGCTGAAGCTTTCTTT